Each of the 16 T cell receptor beta chains below was sequenced from the same sample in a study of blood T cells in healthy people across ages. Through a sample-barcoded 5' primer and a J-beta primer mix, a second PCR was run for roughly 6 to 11 cycles. TCRdb processed the 5' RACE reads anew with MiXCR; each CDR3 protein has one entry. The table has 800,000 to 1,300,000 distinct CDR3 sequences, roughly 24% seen once. The data were also submitted as part of a second study, on T cells of mothers and their children.

Input material: blood. The receptor set was obtained from a girl aged 2-10 years in good health.

CDR3 coding DNA: TGTGCCAGCACCAGCGGGGTACATGAGCAGTTCTTC. Amino acid sequence: CASTSGVHEQFF. V and J are TRBV7-8 and TRBJ2-5, with 7 bases that match TRBD2. The DNA end favors TRBJ2-1, so the J call may be wrong. This CDR3 contains 12 residues. Germline V gives CDR1 SGHVS, CDR2 FQNEAQ.

The rearrangement links TRBV29-1 to TRBJ2-2; D remains ambiguous. This CDR3 contains 14 residues. CDR1 and CDR2 from the germline V gene are SQVTM and ANQGSEA. The V gene lost 4 bases and the J gene lost 1 base, with 10 bases spanning the gap. The CDR3 loop reads CSVGVRLNTGELFF. For the CDR3, the DNA is TGCAGCGTTGGCGTCAGACTGAACACCGGGGAGCTGTTTTTT.

This clonotype appeared once. V and J are TRBV20-1 and TRBJ2-1; D uncertain. CDR3 length equals 16 residues. V gave up 6 bases and J gave up 2 bases, with 20 bases separating them. The germline V gene encodes CDR1 DFQATT and CDR2 SNEGSKA (reference sequence). CDR3 sequence reads: CSANRPNLRAYNEQFF. The CDR3 nucleotides are TGCAGTGCCAACAGACCCAACCTGCGTGCCTACAATGAGCAGTTCTTC.

This clonotype was observed a handful of times. V usage is TRBV5-1 and J usage is TRBJ2-2; D uncertain. The CDR3 loop spans 14 amino acids. With 6 bases removed from V and 4 bases from J, the gap between germline ends came to 13 bases. CDR1 and CDR2 from the germline V gene are SGHRS and YFSETQ. DNA of the CDR3: TGCGCCAGCAAGTGGTCCGCATCCACCGGGGAGCTGTTTTTT. Translating gives CASKWSASTGELFF.

CDR3 sequence (DNA): TGTGCCAGCAGCTTGGGGGAGTTAGCCAAAAACATTCAGTACTTC. It is translated as CASSLGELAKNIQYF. The chain combines TRBV5-6 with TRBJ2-4; possible D gene TRBD2, 5 bases. The CDR3 length is 15 residues. Trimming shortened V by 0 bases and J by 0 bases, and 7 bases separated the two germline ends. CDR1 SGHDT and CDR2 YYEEEE come from the germline V gene.

This clonotype was counted between two and nine times. J is TRBJ2-7 and V is TRBV7-9; D might be TRBD2 (5 bases). The CDR3 has 13 residues. Germline loops: CDR1 SEHNR, CDR2 FQNEAQ (reference sequence). V was clipped by 6 bases and J by 3 bases, with 12 bases between them. DNA of the CDR3: TGTGCCAGCAGTCCAGCGGCCTACTACGAGCAGTACTTC. As protein: CASSPAAYYEQYF.

This clonotype has a handful of counts. The rearrangement joins TRBV28 to TRBJ2-3; the match to TRBD2 covers 12 bases. The CDR3 has 18 amino acids. CDR1 and CDR2 from the germline V gene are MDHEN and SYDVKM. With 6 bases clipped from V and 0 bases from J, the junction kept 10 bases outside the gene matches. The CDR3 sequence is CASSQTSGGTISTDTQYF. In DNA form, the CDR3 reads TGTGCCAGCAGCCAAACTAGCGGGGGGACTATAAGCACAGATACGCAGTATTTT.

The chain recombines TRBV20-1 with TRBJ1-4; 9 nucleotides agree with TRBD1. The junction had 5 bases not matched to a gene; V was cut back by 1 base and J by 5 bases. The germline gives CDR1 DFQATT, CDR2 SNEGSKA (reference sequence). This CDR3 has 15 residues. CDR3 DNA: TGCAGTGCTAGAGTGGCGGGGACAGGGAATGAAAAACTGTTTTTT. Translated, it gives CSARVAGTGNEKLFF.

This clonotype showed up just a few times. This chain connects TRBV5-6 to TRBJ1-2, with unresolved D. This CDR3 region has 14 residues. The V end lost 2 bases, the J end lost 0 bases, and 8 bases lay between the germline ends. Germline V CDR1 and CDR2: SGHDT, YYEEEE. The CDR3 protein is CASSLEPTNYGYTF. The CDR3, as DNA: TGTGCCAGCAGCTTAGAACCCACTAACTATGGCTACACCTTC.

V usage is TRBV6-6 and J usage is TRBJ1-4, with a tentative D call TRBD1 (6 bases). Trimming took off 4 bases at V and 5 bases at J, with 11 bases between the two ends. From germline, CDR1 is MNHNY and CDR2 SVGAGI (reference sequence). There are 14 residues in the CDR3. The CDR3 spells CASSFGQRNEKLFF. CDR3 nucleotide sequence: TGTGCCAGCAGTTTCGGACAGAGGAATGAAAAACTGTTTTTT.

This clonotype was counted between two and nine times. This chain links TRBV10-1 with TRBJ1-4; D gene unclear. V dropped 5 bases and J dropped 4 bases, with 14 bases sitting between them. Germline CDR1 and CDR2: WNHNN and SYGVQD (reference sequence). The CDR3 spans 15 residues. Written as DNA, the CDR3 is TGCGCCAGCAGTAGTGGAGGGCAAAGTAATGAAAAACTGTTTTTT. Protein sequence: CASSSGGQSNEKLFF.

The chain joins TRBV12-3 or TRBV12-4 to TRBJ2-4; 10 bases align to TRBD1. This CDR3 is built from 14 residues. The junction had 5 bases not matched to a gene; V was cut back by 6 bases and J by 6 bases. CDR3 region: CASSRDRGANIQYF. The CDR3 DNA follows: TGTGCCAGCAGCCGGGACAGGGGAGCAAACATTCAGTACTTC.

V usage is TRBV9 and J usage is TRBJ1-2; TRBD1 aligns across 7 bases. CDR1 is SGDLS and CDR2 is YYNGEE in the germline V gene. Trimming removed 0 bases from V and 6 bases from J; junction bases left unmatched: 2. The CDR3 totals 13 residues. In nucleotides, the CDR3 is TGTGCCAGCAGCGTAGGACAGGGCCATGGCTACACCTTC. It encodes CASSVGQGHGYTF.

This clonotype appeared a few times. Mismatch with germline at one junction end may stem from a read error. This rearrangement joins TRBV12-3 or TRBV12-4 to TRBJ1-1; D remains ambiguous. This CDR3 has 14 residues. The CDR3 DNA reads as TGTGCCAGCAGTTTAGCGCACGGGAACACTGGAGCTTTCTTT. This encodes CASSLAHGNTGAFF.

The chain links TRBV6-6 to TRBJ2-2, with 8 bases that match TRBD1. The V segment lost 6 bases and the J segment 4 bases; nucleotides outside the gene matches: 10. The CDR3 contains 16 residues. Germline loops: CDR1 MNHNY, CDR2 SVGAGI (reference sequence). The CDR3 protein is CASRTSGGDITGELFF. For the CDR3, the DNA is TGTGCCAGCAGGACTTCAGGGGGCGACATCACCGGGGAGCTGTTTTTT.

The rearrangement uses TRBV4-3 and TRBJ1-1; perhaps TRBD1 as D (6 bases). Trimming took 3 bases from V and 10 from J, leaving 24 bases between them. This CDR3 contains 16 residues. Germline lookup yields CDR1 LGHNA and CDR2 YSLEER. The CDR3 DNA reads as TGCGCCAGCAGCCAGGGGTCGGGACACGGATGGGATAGAGCTTTCTTT. It is translated as CASSQGSGHGWDRAFF.